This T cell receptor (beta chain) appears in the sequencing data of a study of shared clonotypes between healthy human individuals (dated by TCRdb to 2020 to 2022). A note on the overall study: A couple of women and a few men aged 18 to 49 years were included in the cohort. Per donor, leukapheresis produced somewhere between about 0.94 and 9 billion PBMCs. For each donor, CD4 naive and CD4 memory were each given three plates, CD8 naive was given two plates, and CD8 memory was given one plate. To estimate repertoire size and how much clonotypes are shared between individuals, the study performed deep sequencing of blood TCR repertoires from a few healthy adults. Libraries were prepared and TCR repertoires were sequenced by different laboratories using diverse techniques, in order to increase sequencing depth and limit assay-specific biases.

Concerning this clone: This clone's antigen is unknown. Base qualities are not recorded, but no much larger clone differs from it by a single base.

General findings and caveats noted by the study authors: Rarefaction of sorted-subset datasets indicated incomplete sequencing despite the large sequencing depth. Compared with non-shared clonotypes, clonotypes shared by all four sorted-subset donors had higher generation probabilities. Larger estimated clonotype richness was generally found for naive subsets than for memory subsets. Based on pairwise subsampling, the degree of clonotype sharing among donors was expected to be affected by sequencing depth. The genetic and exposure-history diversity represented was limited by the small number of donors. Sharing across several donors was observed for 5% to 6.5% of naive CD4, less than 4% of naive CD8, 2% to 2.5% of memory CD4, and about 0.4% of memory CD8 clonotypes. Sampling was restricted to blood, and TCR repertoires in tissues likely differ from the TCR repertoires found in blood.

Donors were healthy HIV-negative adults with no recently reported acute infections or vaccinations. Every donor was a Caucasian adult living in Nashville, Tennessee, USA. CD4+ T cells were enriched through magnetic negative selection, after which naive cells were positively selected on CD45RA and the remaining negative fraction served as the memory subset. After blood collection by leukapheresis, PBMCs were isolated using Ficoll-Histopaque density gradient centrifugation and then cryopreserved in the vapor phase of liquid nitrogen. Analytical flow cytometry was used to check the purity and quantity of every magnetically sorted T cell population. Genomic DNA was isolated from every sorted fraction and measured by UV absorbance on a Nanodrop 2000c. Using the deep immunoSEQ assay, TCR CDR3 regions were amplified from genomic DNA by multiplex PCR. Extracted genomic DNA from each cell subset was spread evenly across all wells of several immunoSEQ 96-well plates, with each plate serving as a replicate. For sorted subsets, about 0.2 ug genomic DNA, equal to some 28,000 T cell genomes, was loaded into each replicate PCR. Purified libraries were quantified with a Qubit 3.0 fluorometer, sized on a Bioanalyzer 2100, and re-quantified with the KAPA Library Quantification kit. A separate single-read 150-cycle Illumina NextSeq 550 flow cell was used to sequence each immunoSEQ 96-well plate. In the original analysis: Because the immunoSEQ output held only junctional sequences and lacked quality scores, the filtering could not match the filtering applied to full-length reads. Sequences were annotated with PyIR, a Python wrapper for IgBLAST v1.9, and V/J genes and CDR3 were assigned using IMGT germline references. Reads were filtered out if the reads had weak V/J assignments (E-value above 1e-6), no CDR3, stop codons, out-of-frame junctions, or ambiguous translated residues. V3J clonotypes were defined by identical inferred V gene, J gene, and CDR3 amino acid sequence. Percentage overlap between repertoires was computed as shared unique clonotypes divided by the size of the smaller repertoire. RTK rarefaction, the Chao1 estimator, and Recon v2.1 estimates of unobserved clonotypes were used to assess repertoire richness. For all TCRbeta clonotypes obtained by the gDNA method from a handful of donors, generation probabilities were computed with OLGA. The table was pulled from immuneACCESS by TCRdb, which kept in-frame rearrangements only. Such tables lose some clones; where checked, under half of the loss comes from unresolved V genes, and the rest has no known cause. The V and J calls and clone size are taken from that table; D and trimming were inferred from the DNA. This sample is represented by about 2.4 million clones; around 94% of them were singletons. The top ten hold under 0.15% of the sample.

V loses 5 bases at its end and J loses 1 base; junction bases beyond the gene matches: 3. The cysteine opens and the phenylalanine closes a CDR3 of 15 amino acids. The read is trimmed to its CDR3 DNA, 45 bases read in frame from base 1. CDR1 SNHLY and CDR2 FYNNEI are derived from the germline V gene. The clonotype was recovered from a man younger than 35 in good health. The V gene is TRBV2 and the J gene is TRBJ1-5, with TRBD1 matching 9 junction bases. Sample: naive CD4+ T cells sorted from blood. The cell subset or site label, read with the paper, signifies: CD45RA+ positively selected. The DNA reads TGTGCCAGCAGTAGGGACAGGGCGAGCAATCAGCCCCAGCATTTT. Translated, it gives CASSRDRASNQPQHF.